This T cell receptor (beta chain) was obtained from a study of blood T cell repertoires in COVID-19. Study information: The cDNA or gDNA used as material had been derived from T cells, B-cell-depleted T cells, or PBMCs.

Authors' data handling: Using reference gene primer amplification, nucleated cell counts were estimated. Data came from immunoSEQ multiplex PCR; TCRdb stores just in-frame clones and leaves some out. That table furnishes V, J and clone size, whereas the DNA furnished D and trimming. The sample shows 250,000 to 300,000 clones, about 88% of them seen only once. The sequencing sample was made of PBMCs or T cells enriched from blood (not recorded which). This TCR was recovered from a woman aged 45 to 65 who had been exposed to COVID-19.

The chain's CDR3 is CASSPGLGRTGELFF. DNA of the CDR3: TGTGCCAGCAGCCCAGGGTTAGGGCGCACCGGGGAGCTGTTTTTT. The J gene is TRBJ2-2, the V gene TRBV7-7; tentative D call: TRBD1 (5 bases). CDR3 length: 15 residues. CDR1 and CDR2 (germline): SSHAT, FNYEAQ (reference sequence). V was clipped by 5 bases and J by 4 bases, with 14 bases between them.